This T cell receptor (beta chain) was obtained from a study of identical twins. The CDR3 consists of 15 residues. Study-wide findings and caveats: Rather than following the same donors, the conclusions depended on cross-sectional statistical analysis. Modelling underestimated the level of out-of-frame TCR alpha sharing observed in monozygotic twins.

Details on this clonotype: Its antigen remains unknown. The junction departs from the called germline gene at one end, perhaps through a read error.

With template switching, a universal primer site was added, and the cDNA carried unique molecular identifiers. TCRdb recomputed calls from the 5' RACE reads with MiXCR, one row per CDR3 protein. This sample yields 550,000 to 800,000 distinct CDR3 sequences, of which roughly 6.6% are seen a single time; over 1.5% belongs to the top ten. These sequences were also reported in another study, on yellow fever vaccine responses in identical twins.

This clonotype was obtained from a woman aged 18-29 years in good health. This chain joins TRBV12-3 or TRBV12-4 and TRBJ2-1; D is possibly TRBD1 (6 bases). The sequencing sample was made of PBMCs. CDR3 nucleotides: TGTGCCTGCAGTCCGGCGCCAGGGGCCTACAATGAGCAGTTCTTC. This codes for CACSPAPGAYNEQFF.